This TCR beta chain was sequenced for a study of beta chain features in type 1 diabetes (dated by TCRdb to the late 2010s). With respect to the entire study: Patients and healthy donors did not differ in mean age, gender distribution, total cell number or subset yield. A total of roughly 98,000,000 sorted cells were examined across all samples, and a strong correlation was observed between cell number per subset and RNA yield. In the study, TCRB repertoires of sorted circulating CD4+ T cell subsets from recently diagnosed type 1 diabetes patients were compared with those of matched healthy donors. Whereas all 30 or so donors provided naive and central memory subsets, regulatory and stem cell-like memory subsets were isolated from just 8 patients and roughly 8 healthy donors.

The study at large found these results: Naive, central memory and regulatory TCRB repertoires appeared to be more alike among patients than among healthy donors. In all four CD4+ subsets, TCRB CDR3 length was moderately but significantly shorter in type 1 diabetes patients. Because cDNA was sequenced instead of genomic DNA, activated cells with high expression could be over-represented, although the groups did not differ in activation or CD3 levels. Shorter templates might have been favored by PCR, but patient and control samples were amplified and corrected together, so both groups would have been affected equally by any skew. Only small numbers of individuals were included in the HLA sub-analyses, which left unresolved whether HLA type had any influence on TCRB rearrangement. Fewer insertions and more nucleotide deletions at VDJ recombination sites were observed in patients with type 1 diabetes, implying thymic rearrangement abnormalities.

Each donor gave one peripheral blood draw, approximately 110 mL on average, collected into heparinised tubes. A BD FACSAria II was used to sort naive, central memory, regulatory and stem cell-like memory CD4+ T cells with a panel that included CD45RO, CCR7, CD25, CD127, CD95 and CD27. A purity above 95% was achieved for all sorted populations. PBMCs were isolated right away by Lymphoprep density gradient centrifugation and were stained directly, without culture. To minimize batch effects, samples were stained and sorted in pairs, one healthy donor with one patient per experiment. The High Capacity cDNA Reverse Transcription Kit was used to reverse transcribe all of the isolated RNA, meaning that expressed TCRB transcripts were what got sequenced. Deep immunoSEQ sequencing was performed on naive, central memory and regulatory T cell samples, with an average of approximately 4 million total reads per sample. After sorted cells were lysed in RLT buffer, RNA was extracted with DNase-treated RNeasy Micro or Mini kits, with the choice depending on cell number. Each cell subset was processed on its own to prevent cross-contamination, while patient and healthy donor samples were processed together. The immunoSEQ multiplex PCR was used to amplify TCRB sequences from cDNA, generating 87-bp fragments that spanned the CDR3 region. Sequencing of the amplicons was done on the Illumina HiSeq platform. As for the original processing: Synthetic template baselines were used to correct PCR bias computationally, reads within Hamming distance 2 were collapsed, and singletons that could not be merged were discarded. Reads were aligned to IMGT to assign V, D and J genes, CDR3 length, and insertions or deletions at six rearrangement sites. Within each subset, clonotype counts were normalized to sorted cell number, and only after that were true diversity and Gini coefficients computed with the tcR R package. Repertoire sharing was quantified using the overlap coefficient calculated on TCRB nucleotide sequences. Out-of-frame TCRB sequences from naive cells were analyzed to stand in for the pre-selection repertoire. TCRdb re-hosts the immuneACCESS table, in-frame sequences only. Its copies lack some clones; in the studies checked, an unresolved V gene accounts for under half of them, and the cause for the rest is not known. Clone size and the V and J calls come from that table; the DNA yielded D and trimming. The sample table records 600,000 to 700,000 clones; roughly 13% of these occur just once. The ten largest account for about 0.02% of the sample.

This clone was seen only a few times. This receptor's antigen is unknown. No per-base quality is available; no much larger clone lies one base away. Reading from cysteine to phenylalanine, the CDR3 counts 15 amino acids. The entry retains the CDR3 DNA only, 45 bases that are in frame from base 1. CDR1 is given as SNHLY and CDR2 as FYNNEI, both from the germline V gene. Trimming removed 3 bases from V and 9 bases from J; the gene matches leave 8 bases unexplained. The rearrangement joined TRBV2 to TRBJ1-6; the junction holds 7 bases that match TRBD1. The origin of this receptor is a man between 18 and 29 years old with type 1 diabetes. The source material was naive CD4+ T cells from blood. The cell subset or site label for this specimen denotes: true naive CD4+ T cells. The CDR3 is CASSDYRQGSSPLHF. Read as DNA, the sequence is TGTGCCAGCAGTGACTATAGACAGGGATCTTCACCCCTCCACTTT.